Listed below are T cell receptor beta chains from one sample, sequenced in a study of cytomegalovirus exposure and HLA in healthy donors. TCRdb's table, derived via immunoSEQ multiplex PCR, lists solely in-frame clones and lacks some. The repertoire holds 200,000 or so clones, 83% seen once, with 1.1% to 1.5% in the top ten. The sequenced material came from PBMCs. These receptors all come from a girl under 18 in good health and CMV-seronegative. Each CDR3 is given with its conserved first and last residue. Fields, in order: V gene, J gene, CDR3 length, CDR3 protein.

V gene: TRBV2
J gene: TRBJ2-3
CDR3 length: 17
CDR3 protein: CASSEGSGALKADTQYF

V gene: TRBV4-1
J gene: TRBJ2-5
CDR3 length: 12
CDR3 protein: CASRGIGGTQYF

V gene: TRBV30
J gene: TRBJ2-1
CDR3 length: 11
CDR3 protein: CAWSWRNEQFF

V gene: TRBV4-2
J gene: TRBJ2-7
CDR3 length: 15
CDR3 protein: CASSQPRQSPYEQYF

V gene: TRBV27
J gene: TRBJ1-1
CDR3 length: 14
CDR3 protein: CASRLTGVNTEAFF

V gene: TRBV30
J gene: TRBJ1-6
CDR3 length: 12
CDR3 protein: CAWDRDITPLHF

V gene: TRBV29-1
J gene: TRBJ1-1
CDR3 length: 14
CDR3 protein: CSEGGLGDGTEAFF

V gene: TRBV29-1
J gene: TRBJ2-7
CDR3 length: 10
CDR3 protein: CSTIDTVQYF

V gene: TRBV9
J gene: TRBJ1-2
CDR3 length: 19
CDR3 protein: CASSVEDAGQGYGNYGYTF

V gene: TRBV7-8
J gene: TRBJ1-4
CDR3 length: 17
CDR3 protein: CASSLAGWQGRNEKLFF

V gene: TRBV7-9
J gene: TRBJ2-3
CDR3 length: 15
CDR3 protein: CASSLEGPSTHTQYF

V gene: TRBV4-3
J gene: TRBJ1-6
CDR3 length: 13
CDR3 protein: CASSQDSNSPLHF

V gene: TRBV7-9
J gene: TRBJ1-3
CDR3 length: 13
CDR3 protein: CASSPDSRNTIYF

V gene: TRBV9
J gene: TRBJ2-1
CDR3 length: 13
CDR3 protein: CASSVRGVNEQFF

V gene: TRBV6-5
J gene: TRBJ1-5
CDR3 length: 15
CDR3 protein: CASSYSRGHNQPQHF

V gene: TRBV27
J gene: TRBJ1-4
CDR3 length: 14
CDR3 protein: CASSLSRANEKLFF

V gene: TRBV27
J gene: TRBJ1-2
CDR3 length: 18
CDR3 protein: CASSPSLGQGNNNYGYTF

V gene: TRBV2
J gene: TRBJ1-4
CDR3 length: 15
CDR3 protein: CASSPQGTGSEKLFF

V gene: TRBV1
J gene: TRBJ1-1
CDR3 length: 12
CDR3 protein: CTSSMDRDKAFF

V gene: TRBV5-1
J gene: TRBJ2-3
CDR3 length: 15
CDR3 protein: CASSLLAGRTDTQYF

V gene: TRBV28
J gene: TRBJ1-5
CDR3 length: 16
CDR3 protein: CASRPRGGRGNQPQHF

V gene: TRBV30
J gene: TRBJ1-1
CDR3 length: 13
CDR3 protein: CAWRLQGQTEAFF

V gene: TRBV7-3
J gene: TRBJ1-5
CDR3 length: 13
CDR3 protein: CASSLRQGQPQHF

V gene: TRBV30
J gene: TRBJ2-7
CDR3 length: 13
CDR3 protein: CAWGLKRGGHQYF

V gene: TRBV2
J gene: TRBJ2-1
CDR3 length: 13
CDR3 protein: CASSESSYNEQFF

V gene: TRBV10-2
J gene: TRBJ2-5
CDR3 length: 13
CDR3 protein: CAAGQEIQETQYF

V gene: TRBV10-3
J gene: TRBJ2-2
CDR3 length: 12
CDR3 protein: CAISEVTGELFF

V gene: TRBV5-4
J gene: TRBJ1-6
CDR3 length: 14
CDR3 protein: CASSGGGLGSPLHF

V gene: TRBV6-4
J gene: TRBJ2-2
CDR3 length: 12
CDR3 protein: CASHSLTGELFF

V gene: TRBV6-5
J gene: TRBJ1-3
CDR3 length: 16
CDR3 protein: CASSYSQSQGRNTIYF

V gene: TRBV19
J gene: TRBJ1-1
CDR3 length: 19
CDR3 protein: CASSESGELMGTRNTEAFF

V gene: TRBV30
J gene: TRBJ1-1
CDR3 length: 17
CDR3 protein: CAWSEDPSQEWWTEAFF

V gene: TRBV7-6
J gene: TRBJ2-1
CDR3 length: 17
CDR3 protein: CASSFSLSGGTYNEQFF

V gene: TRBV7-3
J gene: TRBJ1-1
CDR3 length: 16
CDR3 protein: CASSLGAPRPITEAFF

V gene: TRBV28
J gene: TRBJ2-3
CDR3 length: 15
CDR3 protein: CASTIRTESTDTQYF

V gene: TRBV18
J gene: TRBJ1-3
CDR3 length: 14
CDR3 protein: CASSDLSSGNTIYF

V gene: TRBV27
J gene: TRBJ1-5
CDR3 length: 19
CDR3 protein: CASSLKGAGQGAINQPQHF

V gene: TRBV19
J gene: TRBJ2-3
CDR3 length: 14
CDR3 protein: CASSNFPRTDTQYF

V gene: TRBV18
J gene: TRBJ1-1
CDR3 length: 14
CDR3 protein: CASSPPSVNTEAFF

V gene: TRBV9
J gene: TRBJ2-7
CDR3 length: 12
CDR3 protein: CASSGSGYEQYF